Listed below are T cell receptor beta chains from one sample, sequenced in a study. MiXCR, run by TCRdb on the RT-PCR reads, gives a single entry per CDR3 protein. The sample yields 550,000 to 750,000 distinct CDR3 sequences, 14% seen once. Sequenced material: memory CD4+ T cells from blood. Every receptor here comes from a female donor in good health, serving as a healthy control. CDR3s include the opening cysteine and the closing phenylalanine or tryptophan. Each record gives: J gene, clone size, D gene, V gene, CDR3 protein, CDR3 DNA. A D gene is named only where the DNA matches it firmly. Clone size, where shown, is once, few, many, or a class for clones that have expanded.

TRBJ1-5 few . TRBV30 CAWSVTGYSNQPQHF TGTGCCTGGAGTGTAACAGGCTATAGCAATCAGCCCCAGCATTTT
TRBJ2-3 few . TRBV7-2 CASSLQLGGTPDTQYF TGTGCCAGCAGCTTACAACTAGGGGGTACCCCGGATACGCAGTATTTT
TRBJ2-7 few . TRBV7-2 CASSFSGRFYEQYF TGTGCCAGCAGCTTTTCGGGGAGGTTCTACGAGCAGTACTTC
TRBJ2-1 . . TRBV15 CATSRDMGHEQFF TGTGCCACCAGCAGAGACATGGGTCATGAGCAGTTCTTC
TRBJ1-6 . . TRBV7-2 CASSLSGRNSPLHF TGTGCCAGCAGCTTATCAGGACGTAATTCACCCCTCCACTTT
TRBJ2-2 many . TRBV27 CASSSGASWTGELFF TGTGCCAGCAGTTCCGGGGCTAGCTGGACCGGGGAGCTGTTTTTT
TRBJ2-5 few . TRBV5-1 CASSLLPNQETQYF TGCGCCAGCAGCCTCCTTCCGAACCAAGAGACCCAGTACTTC
TRBJ2-4 few TRBD2 TRBV5-1 CASSLTSAGGPKNIQYF TGCGCCAGCAGCCTCACCTCGGCGGGAGGACCCAAAAACATTCAGTACTTC
TRBJ2-7 few . TRBV21-1 CASSKGAGPRYEQYF TGTGCCAGCAGCAAAGGTGCAGGGCCCCGTTACGAGCAGTACTTC
TRBJ2-7 many TRBD2 TRBV12-3/TRBV12-4 CASNPSGRAGEQYF TGTGCCAGCAACCCTAGCGGGAGGGCCGGCGAGCAGTACTTC
TRBJ2-2 many . TRBV10-3 CAISEKNWELFF TGTGCCATCAGTGAGAAGAATTGGGAGCTGTTTTTT
TRBJ2-1 . TRBD2 TRBV20-1 CSVPGLGVYNEQFF TGCAGTGTTCCGGGACTAGGGGTTTACAATGAGCAGTTCTTC
TRBJ2-5 many . TRBV5-5 CASSYGALGETQYF TGTGCCAGCAGCTACGGAGCATTAGGGGAGACCCAGTACTTC
TRBJ1-2 . TRBD1 TRBV7-8 CASSAEQGYYGYTF TGTGCCAGCAGCGCGGAACAGGGGTACTATGGCTACACCTTC
TRBJ2-2 few TRBD1 TRBV24-1 CATSEGQGGDGELFF TGTGCCACCAGTGAGGGACAGGGAGGGGACGGGGAGCTGTTTTTT
TRBJ2-1 many . TRBV20-1 CSARDGRDYNEQFF TGCAGTGCTAGAGATGGCAGGGATTACAATGAGCAGTTCTTC
TRBJ1-1 . . TRBV7-3 CASGTGSEAFF TGTGCCAGCGGCACAGGGTCTGAAGCTTTCTTT
TRBJ1-5 . TRBD1 TRBV20-1 CSATQGAGRSNQPQHF TGCAGTGCTACCCAGGGGGCAGGGAGAAGCAATCAGCCCCAGCATTTT
TRBJ2-3 many . TRBV29-1 CSVEGAQTDTQYF TGCAGCGTGGAGGGGGCTCAGACAGATACGCAGTATTTT
TRBJ2-2 few TRBD1 TRBV24-1 CATSDLGGGSGELFF TGTGCCACCAGTGATCTAGGGGGCGGATCTGGGGAGCTGTTTTTT
TRBJ2-7 many TRBD2 TRBV5-1 CASSLDLAGPYEQYF TGCGCCAGCAGCTTGGATCTAGCGGGTCCCTACGAGCAGTACTTC
TRBJ1-1 few . TRBV6-2/TRBV6-3 CASSYLYTTEAFF TGTGCCAGCAGTTACCTGTACACCACTGAAGCTTTCTTT
TRBJ2-2 . TRBD2 TRBV5-1 CASSFGTSETGELFF TGCGCCAGCAGCTTTGGGACTAGCGAGACCGGGGAGCTGTTTTTT
TRBJ1-5 many . TRBV24-1 CATSDQDQPQHF TGTGCCACCAGTGATCAGGACCAGCCCCAGCATTTT
TRBJ1-6 few . TRBV5-5 CASSLGWREGPPLHF TGTGCCAGCAGCTTGGGGTGGCGAGAGGGACCACCCCTCCACTTT
TRBJ2-7 . TRBD2 TRBV4-1 CASSQGHGGGRYEQYF TGCGCCAGCAGCCAAGGCCACGGAGGCGGGAGGTACGAGCAGTACTTC
TRBJ2-2 many . TRBV20-1 CSAPGHSTGELFF TGCAGTGCTCCGGGACACAGTACCGGGGAGCTGTTTTTT
TRBJ1-2 . . TRBV5-1 CASNVGGRGEGYTF TGCGCCAGCAACGTTGGGGGGCGAGGAGAAGGCTACACCTTC
TRBJ1-5 . . TRBV6-2/TRBV6-3 CASSSNRRLSLGNQPQHF TGTGCCAGCAGCAGCAACAGGCGTTTGTCGCTCGGCAATCAGCCCCAGCATTTT
TRBJ2-3 few TRBD2 TRBV9 CASGFSGRASDTQYF TGTGCCAGCGGATTTAGCGGGAGGGCCTCAGATACGCAGTATTTT
TRBJ2-1 few TRBD1 TRBV7-2 CASSTRTGGGLANPSSYNEQFF TGTGCCAGCAGCACTCGGACAGGGGGCGGACTAGCTAACCCCAGCTCCTACAATGAGCAGTTCTTC
TRBJ1-2 many . TRBV6-1 CASSEFYGYTF TGTGCCAGCAGTGAATTCTATGGCTACACCTTC
TRBJ2-7 . . TRBV18 CASSPNKGSISYEQYF TGTGCCAGCTCACCAAATAAGGGATCTATCTCCTACGAGCAGTACTTC
TRBJ2-2 . . TRBV12-3/TRBV12-4 CASTLAGGGTGELFF TGTGCCAGCACCCTAGCCGGCGGCGGCACCGGGGAGCTGTTTTTT
TRBJ2-1 . . TRBV5-5 CASSFPGLSYNEQFF TGTGCCAGCAGCTTCCCTGGACTGTCATACAATGAGCAGTTCTTC
TRBJ1-5 few . TRBV9 CASSLTWDRNQPQHF TGTGCCAGCAGTCTTACCTGGGACCGCAATCAGCCCCAGCATTTT
TRBJ2-1 . . TRBV11-2 CASSTSGGFGEQFF TGTGCCAGCAGCACCAGCGGAGGATTCGGTGAGCAGTTCTTC
TRBJ2-1 . . TRBV2 CASSEGGRINEQFF TGTGCCAGCAGTGAAGGGGGCCGCATCAATGAGCAGTTCTTC
TRBJ2-3 . . TRBV6-5 CASSYRGFGADTQYF TGTGCCAGCAGTTACCGGGGCTTTGGGGCAGATACGCAGTATTTT
TRBJ1-1 many TRBD1 TRBV6-1 CASSAQGALTEAFF TGTGCCAGCAGTGCGCAGGGGGCGTTGACTGAAGCTTTCTTT
TRBJ2-4 few . TRBV20-1 CSARLGGQGNIQYF TGCAGTGCTAGATTGGGGGGGCAGGGGAACATTCAGTACTTC
TRBJ2-7 . . TRBV7-2 CASSLGTGGLYEQYF TGTGCCAGCAGCTTAGGGACTGGAGGCCTTTACGAGCAGTACTTC
TRBJ2-1 . TRBD2 TRBV11-1 CASRNSGRAKDEQFF TGTGCCAGCAGAAATAGCGGGAGGGCCAAAGATGAGCAGTTCTTC
TRBJ1-1 many . TRBV4-1 CASSDQVIAEAFF TGCGCCAGCAGCGACCAGGTTATCGCTGAAGCTTTCTTT
TRBJ2-7 . TRBD1 TRBV27 CASSSQTGFYEQYF TGTGCCAGCAGTTCCCAGACAGGGTTCTACGAGCAGTACTTC
TRBJ2-2 few . TRBV30 CAWSVIWSSDTGELFF TGTGCCTGGAGTGTCATCTGGAGTTCGGATACCGGGGAGCTGTTTTTT
TRBJ2-1 many . TRBV29-1 CSATVAGWNEQFF TGCAGCGCAACCGTGGCAGGGTGGAATGAGCAGTTCTTC
TRBJ1-6 . . TRBV12-3/TRBV12-4 CASSLAQGWNSPLHF TGTGCCAGCAGTTTAGCGCAGGGTTGGAATTCACCCCTCCACTTT
TRBJ2-1 few . TRBV9 CASSVDSGLYNEQFF TGTGCCAGCAGCGTAGACAGCGGACTTTACAATGAGCAGTTCTTC
TRBJ2-1 many . TRBV7-7 CASSLGVGSNDEQFF TGTGCCAGCAGCTTAGGGGTCGGCTCGAATGATGAGCAGTTCTTC
TRBJ2-1 many TRBD2 TRBV5-1 CASTQAGRVDEQFF TGCGCCAGCACCCAAGCGGGGCGAGTCGATGAGCAGTTCTTC